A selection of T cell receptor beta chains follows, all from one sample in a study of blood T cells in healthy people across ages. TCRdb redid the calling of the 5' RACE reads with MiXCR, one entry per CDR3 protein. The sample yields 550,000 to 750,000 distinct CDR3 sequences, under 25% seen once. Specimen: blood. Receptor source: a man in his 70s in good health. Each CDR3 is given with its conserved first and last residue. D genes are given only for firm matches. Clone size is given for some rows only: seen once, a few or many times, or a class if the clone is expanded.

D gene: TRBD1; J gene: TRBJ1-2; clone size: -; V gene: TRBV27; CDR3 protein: CASSYTGGYGGYTF; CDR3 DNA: TGTGCCAGCAGTTATACAGGGGGCTACGGAGGCTACACCTTC
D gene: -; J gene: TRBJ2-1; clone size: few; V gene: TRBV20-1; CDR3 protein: CSARRGERDSYNEQFF; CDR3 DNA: TGCAGTGCTAGGAGGGGGGAACGGGACTCCTACAATGAGCAGTTCTTC
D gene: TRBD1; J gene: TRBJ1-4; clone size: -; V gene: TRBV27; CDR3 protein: CASSSLSTGSNEKLFF; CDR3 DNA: TGTGCCAGCAGTTCCCTCTCGACAGGGAGTAATGAAAAACTGTTTTTT
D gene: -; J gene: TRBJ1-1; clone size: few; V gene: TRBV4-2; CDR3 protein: CASSLAGSGSEAFF; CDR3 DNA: TGTGCCAGCAGCCTTGCTGGATCGGGGAGTGAAGCTTTCTTT
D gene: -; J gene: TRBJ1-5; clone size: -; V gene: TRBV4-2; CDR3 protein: CASSQEPGVYQPQHF; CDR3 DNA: TGTGCCAGCAGCCAAGAACCAGGGGTTTATCAGCCCCAGCATTTT
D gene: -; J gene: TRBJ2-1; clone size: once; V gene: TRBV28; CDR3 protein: CASRRGQSYNEQFF; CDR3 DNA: TGTGCCAGTAGACGGGGTCAGTCCTACAATGAGCAGTTCTTC
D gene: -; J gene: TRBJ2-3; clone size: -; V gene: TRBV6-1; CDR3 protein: CASREGPLTDTQYF; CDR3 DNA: TGTGCCAGCAGAGAAGGCCCTCTGACAGATACGCAGTATTTT
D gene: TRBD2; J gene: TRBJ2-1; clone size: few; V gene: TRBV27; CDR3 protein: CASSLRFSGGSGTEQFF; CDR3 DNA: TGTGCCAGCAGTTTGCGGTTTAGCGGGGGATCGGGGACTGAGCAGTTCTTC
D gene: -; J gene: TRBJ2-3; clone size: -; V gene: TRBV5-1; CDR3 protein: CASSLDPSSTDTQYF; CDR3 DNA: TGCGCCAGCAGCCTAGACCCGTCTAGCACAGATACGCAGTATTTT
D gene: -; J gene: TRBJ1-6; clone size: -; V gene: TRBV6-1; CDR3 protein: CASSEAPHIPPLHF; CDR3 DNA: TGTGCCAGCAGTGAAGCGCCCCACATCCCACCCCTCCACTTT
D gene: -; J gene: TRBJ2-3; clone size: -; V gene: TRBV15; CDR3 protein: CATSRAPGISTDTQYF; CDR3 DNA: TGTGCCACCAGCAGAGCCCCGGGTATAAGCACAGATACGCAGTATTTT
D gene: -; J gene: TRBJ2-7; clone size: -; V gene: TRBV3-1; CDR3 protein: CASSQGPVEQYF; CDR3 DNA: TGTGCCAGCAGCCAAGGTCCGGTCGAGCAGTACTTC
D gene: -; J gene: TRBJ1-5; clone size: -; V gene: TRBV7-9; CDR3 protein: CASSWTESNQPQHF; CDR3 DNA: TGTGCCAGCAGCTGGACAGAAAGCAATCAGCCCCAGCATTTT
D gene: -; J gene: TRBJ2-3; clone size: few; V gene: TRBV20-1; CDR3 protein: CSATLDTQYF; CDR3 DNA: TGCAGTGCTACCCTGGATACGCAGTATTTT
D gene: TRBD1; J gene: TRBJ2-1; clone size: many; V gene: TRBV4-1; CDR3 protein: CASSQGRGTGRDGEQFF; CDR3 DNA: TGCGCCAGCAGCCAAGGCCGGGGGACAGGGAGAGATGGTGAGCAGTTCTTC
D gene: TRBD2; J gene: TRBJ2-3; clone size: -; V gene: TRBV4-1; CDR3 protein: CASSQGSGRAQYF; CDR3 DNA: TGCGCCAGCAGCCAAGGCAGCGGGAGGGCCCAGTATTTT
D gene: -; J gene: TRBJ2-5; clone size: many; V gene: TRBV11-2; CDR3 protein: CASRPPGKGIRETQYF; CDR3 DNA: TGTGCCAGCAGACCCCCCGGGAAGGGGATCAGGGAGACCCAGTACTTC
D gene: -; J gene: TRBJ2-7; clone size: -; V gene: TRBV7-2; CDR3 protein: CASSRELKYEQYF; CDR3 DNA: TGTGCCAGCAGTAGGGAGCTTAAGTACGAGCAGTACTTC
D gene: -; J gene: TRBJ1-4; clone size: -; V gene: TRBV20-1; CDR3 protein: CSATQGTEKLFF; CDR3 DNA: TGCAGTGCTACCCAGGGGACGGAAAAACTGTTTTTT
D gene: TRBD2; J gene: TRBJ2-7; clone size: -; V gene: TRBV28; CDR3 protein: CASNSAGGPTYEQYF; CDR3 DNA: TGTGCCAGCAACTCAGCGGGAGGGCCGACCTACGAGCAGTACTTC
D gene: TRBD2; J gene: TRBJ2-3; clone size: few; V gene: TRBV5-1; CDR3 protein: CASSLVTSGSGDTQYF; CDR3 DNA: TGCGCCAGCAGCTTGGTGACTAGCGGGAGTGGAGATACGCAGTATTTT
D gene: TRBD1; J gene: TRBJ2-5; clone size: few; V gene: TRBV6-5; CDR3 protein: CASSPQDRGQETQYF; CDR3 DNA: TGTGCCAGCAGTCCCCAGGACAGGGGGCAAGAGACCCAGTACTTC
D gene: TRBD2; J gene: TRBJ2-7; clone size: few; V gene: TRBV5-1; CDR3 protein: CASSPGLANEQYF; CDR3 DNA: TGCGCCAGCAGCCCCGGACTAGCCAACGAGCAGTACTTC
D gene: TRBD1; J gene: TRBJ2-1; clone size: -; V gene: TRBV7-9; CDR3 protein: CASNAWTGDYNEQFF; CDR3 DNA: TGTGCCAGCAACGCGTGGACAGGCGACTACAATGAGCAGTTCTTC
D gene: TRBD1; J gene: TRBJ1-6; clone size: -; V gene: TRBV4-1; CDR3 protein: CASSQVVRTGDNSPLHF; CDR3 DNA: TGCGCCAGCAGCCAAGTTGTAAGGACAGGTGATAATTCACCCCTCCACTTT
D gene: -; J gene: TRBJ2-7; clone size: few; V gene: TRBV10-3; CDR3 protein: CAITEGASPNEQYF; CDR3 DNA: TGTGCCATCACCGAGGGCGCTAGCCCTAACGAGCAGTACTTC
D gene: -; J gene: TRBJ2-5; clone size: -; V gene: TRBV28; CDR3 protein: CASSSGDRGIGETQYF; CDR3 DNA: TGTGCCAGCAGCTCGGGGGACAGAGGGATCGGGGAGACCCAGTACTTC
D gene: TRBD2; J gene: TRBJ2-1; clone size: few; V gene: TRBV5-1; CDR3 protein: CASRGGSEYNEQFF; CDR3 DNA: TGCGCCAGCAGGGGGGGGAGCGAGTACAATGAGCAGTTCTTC
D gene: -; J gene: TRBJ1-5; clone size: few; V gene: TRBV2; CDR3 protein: CASSEGLTAYSNQPQHF; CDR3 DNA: TGTGCCAGCAGTGAGGGCCTGACAGCCTATAGCAATCAGCCCCAGCATTTT
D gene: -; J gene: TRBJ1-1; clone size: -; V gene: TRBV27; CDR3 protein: CASSALQGWGQAFF; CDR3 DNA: TGTGCCAGCAGTGCACTACAGGGATGGGGTCAGGCTTTCTTT
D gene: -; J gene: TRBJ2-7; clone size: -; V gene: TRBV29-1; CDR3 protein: CSVGVGTAPYEQYF; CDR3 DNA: TGCAGCGTCGGGGTCGGGACTGCTCCCTACGAGCAGTACTTC
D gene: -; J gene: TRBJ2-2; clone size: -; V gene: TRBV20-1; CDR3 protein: CSARDTGELFF; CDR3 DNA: TGCAGTGCTAGGGACACCGGGGAGCTGTTTTTT
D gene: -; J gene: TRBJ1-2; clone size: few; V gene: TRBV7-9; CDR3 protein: CASSVRDGLDYGYTF; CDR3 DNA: TGTGCCAGCAGCGTTAGGGATGGACTAGACTATGGCTACACCTTC
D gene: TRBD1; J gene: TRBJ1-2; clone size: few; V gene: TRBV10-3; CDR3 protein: CAISDLTGGGGYTF; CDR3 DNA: TGTGCCATCAGTGACCTGACAGGGGGCGGAGGCTACACCTTC
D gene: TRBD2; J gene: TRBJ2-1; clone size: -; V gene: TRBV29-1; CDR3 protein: CSVTNPGLAGGQHYNEQFF; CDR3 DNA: TGCAGCGTAACCAACCCGGGACTAGCGGGGGGGCAACACTACAATGAGCAGTTCTTC
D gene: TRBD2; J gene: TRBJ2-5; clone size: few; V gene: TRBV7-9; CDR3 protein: CASSTTSGSETQYF; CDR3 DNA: TGTGCCAGCAGCACCACTAGCGGGAGTGAGACCCAGTACTTC
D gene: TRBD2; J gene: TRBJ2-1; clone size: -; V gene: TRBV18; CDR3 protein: CASSPGQAGGSEQFF; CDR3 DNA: TGTGCCAGCTCACCAGGGCAAGCGGGAGGATCTGAGCAGTTCTTC
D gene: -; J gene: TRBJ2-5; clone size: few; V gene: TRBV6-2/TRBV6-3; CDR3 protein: CASSLRGGPETQYF; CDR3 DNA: TGTGCCAGCAGCCTCCGAGGAGGGCCAGAGACCCAGTACTTC
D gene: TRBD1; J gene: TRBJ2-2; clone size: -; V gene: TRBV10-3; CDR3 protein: CAIGRQGPNTGELFF; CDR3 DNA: TGTGCCATCGGCCGACAGGGGCCCAACACCGGGGAGCTGTTTTTT
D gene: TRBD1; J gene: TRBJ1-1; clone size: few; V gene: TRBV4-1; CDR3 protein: CASSFRDRVVTEAFF; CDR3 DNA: TGCGCCAGCAGCTTTCGAGACAGGGTGGTCACTGAAGCTTTCTTT
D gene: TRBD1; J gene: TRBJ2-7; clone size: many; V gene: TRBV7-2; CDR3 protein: CASSLAETGGFEQYF; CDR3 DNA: TGTGCCAGCAGCTTAGCGGAGACAGGGGGTTTCGAGCAGTACTTC
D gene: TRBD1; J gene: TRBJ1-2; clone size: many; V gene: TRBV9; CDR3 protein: CASSLTGTGSYGYTF; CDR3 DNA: TGTGCCAGCAGCCTAACCGGGACAGGGAGCTATGGCTACACCTTC
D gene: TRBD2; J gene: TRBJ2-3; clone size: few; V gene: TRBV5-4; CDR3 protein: CASSLGILAGSTDTQYF; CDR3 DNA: TGTGCCAGCAGCTTGGGGATACTAGCGGGGAGCACAGATACGCAGTATTTT
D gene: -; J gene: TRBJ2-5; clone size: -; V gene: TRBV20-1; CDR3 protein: CSLGVQETQYF; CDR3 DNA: TGCAGTTTAGGTGTCCAAGAGACCCAGTACTTC
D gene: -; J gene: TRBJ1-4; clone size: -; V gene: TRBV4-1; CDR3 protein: CASSQVRRATNEKLFF; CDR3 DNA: TGCGCCAGCAGCCAAGTGAGGAGGGCAACTAATGAAAAACTGTTTTTT
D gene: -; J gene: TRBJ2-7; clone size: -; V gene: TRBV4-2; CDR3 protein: CASSSSAYEQYF; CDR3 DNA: TGTGCCAGCAGTTCAAGCGCCTACGAGCAGTACTTC
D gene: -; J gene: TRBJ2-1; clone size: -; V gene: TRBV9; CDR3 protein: CASSTPGGANEQFF; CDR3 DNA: TGTGCCAGCAGCACCCCCGGTGGAGCCAATGAGCAGTTCTTC
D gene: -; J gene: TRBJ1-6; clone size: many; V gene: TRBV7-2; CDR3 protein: CASSLDGTRDPHF; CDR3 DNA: TGTGCCAGCAGCTTAGATGGGACTAGAGACCCTCACTTT
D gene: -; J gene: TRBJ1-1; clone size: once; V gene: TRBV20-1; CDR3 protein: CSASGHNLNTEAFF; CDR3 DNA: TGCAGTGCCTCGGGACACAACTTGAACACTGAAGCTTTCTTT
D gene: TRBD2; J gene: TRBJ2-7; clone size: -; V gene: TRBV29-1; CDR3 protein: CSVNSGVDEQYF; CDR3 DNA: TGCAGCGTCAATAGCGGGGTGGACGAGCAGTACTTC